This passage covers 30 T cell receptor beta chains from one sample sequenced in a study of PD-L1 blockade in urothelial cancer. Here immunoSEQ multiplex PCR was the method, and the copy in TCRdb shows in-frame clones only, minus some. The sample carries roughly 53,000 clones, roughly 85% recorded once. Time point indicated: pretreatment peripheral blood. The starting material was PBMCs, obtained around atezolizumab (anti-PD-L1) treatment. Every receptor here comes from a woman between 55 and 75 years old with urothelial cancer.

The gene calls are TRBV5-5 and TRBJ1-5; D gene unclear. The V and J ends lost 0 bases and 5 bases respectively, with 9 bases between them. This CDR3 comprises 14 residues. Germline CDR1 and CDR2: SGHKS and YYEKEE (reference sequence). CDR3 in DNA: TGTGCCAGCAGCTTGGGGTCGGACTATCAGCCCCAGCATTTT. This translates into CASSLGSDYQPQHF.

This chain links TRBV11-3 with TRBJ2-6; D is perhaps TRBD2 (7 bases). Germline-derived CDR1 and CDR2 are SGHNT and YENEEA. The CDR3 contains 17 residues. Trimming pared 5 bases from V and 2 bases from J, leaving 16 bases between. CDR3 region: CASSPSGRGAGANVLTF. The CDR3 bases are TGTGCCAGCAGCCCCTCGGGGAGGGGGGCTGGGGCCAACGTCCTGACTTTC.

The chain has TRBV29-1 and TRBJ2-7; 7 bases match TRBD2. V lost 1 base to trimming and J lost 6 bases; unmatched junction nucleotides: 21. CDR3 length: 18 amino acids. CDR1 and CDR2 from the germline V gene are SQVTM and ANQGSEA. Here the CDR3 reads CSVEGPGTTHHPGIEQYF. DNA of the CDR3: TGCAGCGTTGAAGGCCCCGGGACTACACACCATCCAGGCATCGAGCAGTACTTC.

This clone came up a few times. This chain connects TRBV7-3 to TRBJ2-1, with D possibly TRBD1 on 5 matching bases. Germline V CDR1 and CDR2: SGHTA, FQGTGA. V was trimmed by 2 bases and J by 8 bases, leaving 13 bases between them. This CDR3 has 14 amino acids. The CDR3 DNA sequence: TGTGCCAGCAGCTTACAGGGTTCAGCCCATGAGCAGTTCTTC. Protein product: CASSLQGSAHEQFF.

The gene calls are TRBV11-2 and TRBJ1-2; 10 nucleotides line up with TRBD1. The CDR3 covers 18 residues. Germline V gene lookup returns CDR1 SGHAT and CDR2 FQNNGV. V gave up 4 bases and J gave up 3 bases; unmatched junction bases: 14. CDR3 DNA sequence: TGTGCCAGCAGCTCACCGACGGGACAGGGGACATCATACTATGGCTACACCTTC. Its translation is CASSSPTGQGTSYYGYTF.

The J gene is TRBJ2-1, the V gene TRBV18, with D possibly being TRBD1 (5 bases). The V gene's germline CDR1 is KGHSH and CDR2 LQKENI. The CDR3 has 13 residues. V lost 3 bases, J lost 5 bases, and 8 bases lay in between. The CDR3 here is CASSPGPNNEQFF. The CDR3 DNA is TGTGCCAGCTCACCGGGGCCCAACAATGAGCAGTTCTTC.

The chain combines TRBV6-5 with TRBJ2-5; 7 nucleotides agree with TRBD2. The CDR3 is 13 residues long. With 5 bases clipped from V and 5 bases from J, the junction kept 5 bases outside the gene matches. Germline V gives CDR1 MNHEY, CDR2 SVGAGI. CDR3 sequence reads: CASSQNGGETQYF. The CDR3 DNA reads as TGTGCCAGCAGTCAAAACGGGGGGGAGACCCAGTACTTC.

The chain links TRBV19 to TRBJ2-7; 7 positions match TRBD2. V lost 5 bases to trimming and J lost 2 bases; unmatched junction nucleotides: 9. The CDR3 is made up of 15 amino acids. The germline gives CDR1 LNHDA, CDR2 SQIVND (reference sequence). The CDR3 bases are TGTGCCAGTAGTTCCCGGCCGCTAGCGGCCTACGAGCAGTACTTC. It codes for CASSSRPLAAYEQYF.

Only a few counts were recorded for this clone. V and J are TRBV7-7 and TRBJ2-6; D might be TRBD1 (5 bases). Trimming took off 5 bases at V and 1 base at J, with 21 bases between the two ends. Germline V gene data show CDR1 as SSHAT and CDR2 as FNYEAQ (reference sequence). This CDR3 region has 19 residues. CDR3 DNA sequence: TGTGCCAGCAGCCCAACCCCCTTATCAGGGTTATCTGGGGCCAACGTCCTGACTTTC. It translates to CASSPTPLSGLSGANVLTF.

The chain's CDR3 is CASSVATSGGYQETQYF. The CDR3 DNA reads TGTGCCAGCAGCGTAGCTACTAGCGGGGGTTACCAAGAGACCCAGTACTTC. The chain employs TRBV9 and TRBJ2-5, with 11 bases identical to TRBD2. Germline V gene lookup returns CDR1 SGDLS and CDR2 YYNGEE. Trimming took 0 bases from V and 0 from J; bases not matched to a gene: 4. The CDR3 length is 17 residues.

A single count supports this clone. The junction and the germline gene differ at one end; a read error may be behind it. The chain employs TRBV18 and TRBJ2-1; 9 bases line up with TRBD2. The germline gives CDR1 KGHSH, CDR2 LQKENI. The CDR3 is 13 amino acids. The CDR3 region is CASSSIAGERLVF. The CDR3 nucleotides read TGTGCCAGCTCATCCATAGCGGGAGAGCGGTTGGTCTTC.

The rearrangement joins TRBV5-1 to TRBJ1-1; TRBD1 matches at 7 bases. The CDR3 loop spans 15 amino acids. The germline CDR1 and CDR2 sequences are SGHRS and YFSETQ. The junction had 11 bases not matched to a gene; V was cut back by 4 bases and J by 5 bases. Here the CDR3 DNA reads TGCGCCAGCAGCATCCAGACAGGGAGATGGACTGAAGCTTTCTTT. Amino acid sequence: CASSIQTGRWTEAFF.

The CDR3 here is CASNLLAGYNEQFF. CDR3 nucleotides: TGTGCCAGCAATCTACTAGCGGGTTACAATGAGCAGTTCTTC. The chain joins TRBV2 to TRBJ2-1; 9 bases are a match to TRBD2. With 7 bases clipped from V and 4 bases from J, the junction kept 5 bases outside the gene matches. The CDR3 covers 14 residues. CDR1 is SNHLY, CDR2 FYNNEI, per germline.

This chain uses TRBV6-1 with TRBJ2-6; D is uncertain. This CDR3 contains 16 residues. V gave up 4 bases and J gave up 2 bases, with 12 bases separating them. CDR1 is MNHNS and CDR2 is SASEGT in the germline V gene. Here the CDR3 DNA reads TGTGCCAGCAGTGCAATAAAACGAGCTGGGGCCAACGTCCTGACTTTC. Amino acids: CASSAIKRAGANVLTF.

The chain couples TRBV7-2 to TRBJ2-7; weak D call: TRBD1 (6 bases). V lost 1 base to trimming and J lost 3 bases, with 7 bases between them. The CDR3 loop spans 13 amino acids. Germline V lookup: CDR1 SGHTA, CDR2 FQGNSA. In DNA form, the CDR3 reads TGTGCCAGCAGCTTAGAACAGGGCTACGAGCAGTACTTC. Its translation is CASSLEQGYEQYF.

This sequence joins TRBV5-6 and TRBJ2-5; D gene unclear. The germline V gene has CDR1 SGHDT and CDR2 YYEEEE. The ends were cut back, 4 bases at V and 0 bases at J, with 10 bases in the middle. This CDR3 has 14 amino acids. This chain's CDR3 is CASSTDTYQETQYF. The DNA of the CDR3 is TGTGCCAGCAGCACAGACACGTACCAAGAGACCCAGTACTTC.

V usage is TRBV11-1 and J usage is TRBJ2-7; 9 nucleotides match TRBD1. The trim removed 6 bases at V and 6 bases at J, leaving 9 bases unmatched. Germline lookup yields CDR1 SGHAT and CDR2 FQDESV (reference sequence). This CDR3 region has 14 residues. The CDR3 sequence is CASRSTGGNGEQYF. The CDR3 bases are TGTGCCAGCAGGTCGACAGGGGGGAACGGCGAGCAGTACTTC. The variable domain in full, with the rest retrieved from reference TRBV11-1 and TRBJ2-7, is EAEVAQSPRYKITEKSQAVAFWCDPISGHATLYWYRQILGQGPELLVQFQDESVVDDSQLPKDRFSAERLKGVDSTLKIQPAELGDSAMYLCASRSTGGNGEQYFGPGTRLTVT.

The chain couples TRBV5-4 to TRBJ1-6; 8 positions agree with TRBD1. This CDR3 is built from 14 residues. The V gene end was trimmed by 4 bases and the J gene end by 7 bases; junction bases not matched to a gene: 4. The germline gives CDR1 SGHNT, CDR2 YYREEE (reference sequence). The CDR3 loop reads CASSTGQANSPLHF. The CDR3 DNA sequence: TGTGCCAGCAGCACGGGACAGGCCAATTCACCCCTCCACTTT.

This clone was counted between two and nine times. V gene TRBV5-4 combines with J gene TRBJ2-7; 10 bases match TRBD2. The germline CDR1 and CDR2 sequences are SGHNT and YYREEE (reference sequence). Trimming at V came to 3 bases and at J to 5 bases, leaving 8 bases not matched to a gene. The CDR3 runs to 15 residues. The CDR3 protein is CASSSAGGPIDEQYF. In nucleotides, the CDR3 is TGTGCCAGCAGCTCAGCGGGAGGGCCTATAGACGAGCAGTACTTC. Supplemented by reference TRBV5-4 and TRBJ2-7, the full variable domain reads ETGVTQSPTHLIKTRGQQVTLRCSSQSGHNTVSWYQQALGQGPQFIFQYYREEENGRGNFPPRFSGLQFPNYSSELNVNALELDDSALYLCASSSAGGPIDEQYFGPGTRLTVT.

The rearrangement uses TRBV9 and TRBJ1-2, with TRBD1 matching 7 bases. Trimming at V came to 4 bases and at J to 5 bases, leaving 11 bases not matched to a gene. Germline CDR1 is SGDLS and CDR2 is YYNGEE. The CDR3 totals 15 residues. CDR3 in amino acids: CASSPTGQAFYGYTF. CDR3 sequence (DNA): TGTGCCAGCAGCCCAACTGGACAGGCCTTTTATGGCTACACCTTC.

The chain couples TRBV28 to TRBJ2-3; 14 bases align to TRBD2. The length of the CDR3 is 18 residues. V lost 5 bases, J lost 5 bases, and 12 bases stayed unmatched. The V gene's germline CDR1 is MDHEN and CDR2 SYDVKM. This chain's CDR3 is CASSTTRGLAGVRDTQYF. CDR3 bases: TGTGCCAGCAGTACCACCAGGGGACTAGCGGGAGTAAGAGATACGCAGTATTTT. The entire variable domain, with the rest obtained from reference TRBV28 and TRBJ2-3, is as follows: DVKVTQSSRYLVKRTGEKVFLECVQDMDHENMFWYRQDPGLGLRLIYFSYDVKMKEKGDIPEGYSVSREKKERFSLILESASTNQTSMYLCASSTTRGLAGVRDTQYFGPGTRLTVL.

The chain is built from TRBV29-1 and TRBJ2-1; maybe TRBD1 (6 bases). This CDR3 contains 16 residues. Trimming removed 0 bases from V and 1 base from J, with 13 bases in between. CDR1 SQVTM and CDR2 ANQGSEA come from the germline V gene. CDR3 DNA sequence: TGCAGCGTTGAAGATCGGGACATCTATTCCTACAATGAGCAGTTCTTC. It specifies CSVEDRDIYSYNEQFF.

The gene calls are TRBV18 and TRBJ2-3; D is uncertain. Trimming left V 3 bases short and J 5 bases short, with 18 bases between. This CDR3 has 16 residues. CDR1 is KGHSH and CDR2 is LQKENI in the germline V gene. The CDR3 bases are TGTGCCAGCTCACCCCGAGGTCCCGCCGTCGGAGATACGCAGTATTTT. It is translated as CASSPRGPAVGDTQYF.

The CDR3 region has the DNA TGTGCCAGCAGCCGGGGGACTGGGAGTTACGAGCAGTACTTC. It is translated as CASSRGTGSYEQYF. V usage is TRBV5-4 and J usage is TRBJ2-7, with D perhaps TRBD2 (6 bases). Germline values: CDR1 SGHNT, CDR2 YYREEE (reference sequence). This CDR3 spans 14 amino acids. V lost 4 bases to trimming and J lost 4 bases, with 15 bases between them.

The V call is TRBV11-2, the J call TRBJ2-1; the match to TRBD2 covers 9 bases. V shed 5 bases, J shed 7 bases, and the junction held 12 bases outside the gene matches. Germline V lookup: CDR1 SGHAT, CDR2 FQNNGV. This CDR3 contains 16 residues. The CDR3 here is CASSRYSGRGVNEQFF. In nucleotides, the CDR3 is TGTGCCAGCAGCCGGTATAGCGGGAGAGGGGTGAATGAGCAGTTCTTC.

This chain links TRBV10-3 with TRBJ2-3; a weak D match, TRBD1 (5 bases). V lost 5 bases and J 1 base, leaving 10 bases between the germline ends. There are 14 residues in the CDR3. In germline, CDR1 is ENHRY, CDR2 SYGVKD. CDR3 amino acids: CAISNSRGTDTQYF. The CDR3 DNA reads TGTGCCATCAGTAACTCCAGGGGCACAGATACGCAGTATTTT.

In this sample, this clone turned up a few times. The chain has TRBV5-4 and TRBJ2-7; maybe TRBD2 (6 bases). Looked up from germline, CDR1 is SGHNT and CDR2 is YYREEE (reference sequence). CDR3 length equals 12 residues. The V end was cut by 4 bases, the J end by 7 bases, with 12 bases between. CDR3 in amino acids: CASSPLAGEQYF. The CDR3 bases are TGTGCCAGCAGCCCCCTGGCGGGGGAGCAGTACTTC. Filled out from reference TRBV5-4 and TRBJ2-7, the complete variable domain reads ETGVTQSPTHLIKTRGQQVTLRCSSQSGHNTVSWYQQALGQGPQFIFQYYREEENGRGNFPPRFSGLQFPNYSSELNVNALELDDSALYLCASSPLAGEQYFGPGTRLTVT.

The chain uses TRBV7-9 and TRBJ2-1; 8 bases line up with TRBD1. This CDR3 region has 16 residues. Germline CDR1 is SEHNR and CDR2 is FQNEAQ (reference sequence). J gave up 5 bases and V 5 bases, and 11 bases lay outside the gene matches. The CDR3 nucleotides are TGTGCCAGCAGCCCGCGGCGACAGGGGCTAAACAATGAGCAGTTCTTC. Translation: CASSPRRQGLNNEQFF. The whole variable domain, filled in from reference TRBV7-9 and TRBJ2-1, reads DTGVSQNPRHKITKRGQNVTFRCDPISEHNRLYWYRQTLGQGPEFLTYFQNEAQLEKSRLLSDRFSAERPKGSFSTLEIQRTEQGDSAMYLCASSPRRQGLNNEQFFGPGTRLTVL.

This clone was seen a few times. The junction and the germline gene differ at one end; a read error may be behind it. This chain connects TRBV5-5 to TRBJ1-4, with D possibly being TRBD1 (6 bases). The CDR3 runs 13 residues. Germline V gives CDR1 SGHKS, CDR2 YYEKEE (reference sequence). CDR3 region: CASSLVAGAGDAF. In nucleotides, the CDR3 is TGTGCCAGCAGCTTGGTCGCAGGGGCAGGTGATGCTTTT.

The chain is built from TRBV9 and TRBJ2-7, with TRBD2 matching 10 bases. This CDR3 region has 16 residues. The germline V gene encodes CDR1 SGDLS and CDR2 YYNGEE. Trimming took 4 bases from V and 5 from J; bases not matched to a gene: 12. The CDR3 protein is CASSPKQAGGPHEQYF. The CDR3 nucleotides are TGTGCCAGCAGCCCAAAACAAGCGGGGGGGCCCCACGAGCAGTACTTC.